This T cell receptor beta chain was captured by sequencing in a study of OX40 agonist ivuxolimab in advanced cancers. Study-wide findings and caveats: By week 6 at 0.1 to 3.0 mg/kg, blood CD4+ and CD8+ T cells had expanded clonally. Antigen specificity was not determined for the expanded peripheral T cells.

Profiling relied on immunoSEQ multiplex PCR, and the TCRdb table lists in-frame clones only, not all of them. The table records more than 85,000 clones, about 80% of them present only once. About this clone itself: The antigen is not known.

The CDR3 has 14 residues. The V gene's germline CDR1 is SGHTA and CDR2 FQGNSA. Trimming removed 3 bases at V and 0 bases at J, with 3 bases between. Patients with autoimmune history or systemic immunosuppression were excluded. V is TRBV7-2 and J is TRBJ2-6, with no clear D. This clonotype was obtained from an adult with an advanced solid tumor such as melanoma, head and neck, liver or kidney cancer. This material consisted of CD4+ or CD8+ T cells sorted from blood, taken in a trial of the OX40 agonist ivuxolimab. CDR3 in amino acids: CASSFPSGANVLTF. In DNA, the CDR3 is TGTGCCAGCAGCTTCCCCTCTGGGGCCAACGTCCTGACTTTC. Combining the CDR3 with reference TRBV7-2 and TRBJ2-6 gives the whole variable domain GAGVSQSPSNKVTEKGKDVELRCDPISGHTALYWYRQSLGQGLEFLIYFQGNSAPDKSGLPSDRFSAERTGGSVSTLTIQRTQQEDSAVYLCASSFPSGANVLTFGAGSRLTVL.